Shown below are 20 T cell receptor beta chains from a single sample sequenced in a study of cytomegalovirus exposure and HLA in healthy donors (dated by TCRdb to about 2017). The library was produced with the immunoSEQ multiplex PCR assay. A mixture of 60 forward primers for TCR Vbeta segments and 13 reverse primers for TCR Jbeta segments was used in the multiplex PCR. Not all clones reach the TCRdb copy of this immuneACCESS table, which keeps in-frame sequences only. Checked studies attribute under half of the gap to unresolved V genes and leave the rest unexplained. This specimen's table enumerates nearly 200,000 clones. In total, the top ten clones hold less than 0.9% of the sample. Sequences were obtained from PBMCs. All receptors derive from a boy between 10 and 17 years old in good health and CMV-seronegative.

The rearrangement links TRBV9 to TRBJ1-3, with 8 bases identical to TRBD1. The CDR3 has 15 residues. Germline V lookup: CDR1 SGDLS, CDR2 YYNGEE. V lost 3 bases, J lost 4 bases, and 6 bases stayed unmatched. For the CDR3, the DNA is TGTGCCAGCAGCGGACTCCGGGACAGGGGAAACACCATATATTTT. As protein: CASSGLRDRGNTIYF. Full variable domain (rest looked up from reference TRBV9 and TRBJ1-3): DSGVTQTPKHLITATGQRVTLRCSPRSGDLSVYWYQQSLDQGLQFLIQYYNGEERAKGNILERFSAQQFPDLHSELNLSSLELGDSALYFCASSGLRDRGNTIYFGEGSWLTVV.

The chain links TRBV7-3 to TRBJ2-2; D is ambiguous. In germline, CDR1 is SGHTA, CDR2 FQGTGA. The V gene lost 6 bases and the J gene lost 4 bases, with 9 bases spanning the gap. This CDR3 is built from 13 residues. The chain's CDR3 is CASRNSGTGELFF. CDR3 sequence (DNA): TGTGCCAGCAGGAACAGTGGCACCGGGGAGCTGTTTTTT. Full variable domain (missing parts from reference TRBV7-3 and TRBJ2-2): GAGVSQTPSNKVTEKGKYVELRCDPISGHTALYWYRQSLGQGPEFLIYFQGTGAADDSGLPNDRFFAVRPEGSVSTLKIQRTERGDSAVYLCASRNSGTGELFFGEGSRLTVL.

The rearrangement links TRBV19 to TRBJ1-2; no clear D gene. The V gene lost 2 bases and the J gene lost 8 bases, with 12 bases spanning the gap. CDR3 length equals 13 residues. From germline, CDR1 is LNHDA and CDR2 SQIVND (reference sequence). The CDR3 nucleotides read TGTGCCAGTAGTATAAATAGCGACGGGGGCTACACCTTC. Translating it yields CASSINSDGGYTF.

CDR3 in DNA: TGCGCCAGCAGCTTAAGTGGCACGAACTATGGCTACACCTTC. Residues: CASSLSGTNYGYTF. The V call is TRBV5-1, the J call TRBJ1-2; D not certain. The V gene's germline CDR1 is SGHRS and CDR2 YFSETQ. The germline V and J ends were trimmed by 2 bases and 2 bases, with 10 bases remaining between them. The CDR3 sequence is 14 residues long.

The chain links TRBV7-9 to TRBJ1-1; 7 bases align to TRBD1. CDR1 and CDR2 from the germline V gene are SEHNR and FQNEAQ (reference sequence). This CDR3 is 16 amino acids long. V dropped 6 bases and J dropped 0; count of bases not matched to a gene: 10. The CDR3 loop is CASSALDRDMNTEAFF. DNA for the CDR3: TGTGCCAGCAGTGCACTAGACAGGGACATGAACACTGAAGCTTTCTTT.

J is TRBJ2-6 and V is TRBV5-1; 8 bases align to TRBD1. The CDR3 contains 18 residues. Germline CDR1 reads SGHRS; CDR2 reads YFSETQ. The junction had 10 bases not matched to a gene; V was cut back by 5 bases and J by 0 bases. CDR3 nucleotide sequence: TGCGCCAGCAGTCCTGGGGGGACAGGACTCTCTGGGGCCAACGTCCTGACTTTC. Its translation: CASSPGGTGLSGANVLTF.

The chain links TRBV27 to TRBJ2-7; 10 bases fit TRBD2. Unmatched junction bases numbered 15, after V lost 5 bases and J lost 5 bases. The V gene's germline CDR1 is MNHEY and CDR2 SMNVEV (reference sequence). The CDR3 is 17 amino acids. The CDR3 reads CASSQGAGGLMYHEQYF. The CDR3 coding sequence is TGTGCCAGCAGTCAGGGAGCGGGGGGGCTTATGTACCACGAGCAGTACTTC.

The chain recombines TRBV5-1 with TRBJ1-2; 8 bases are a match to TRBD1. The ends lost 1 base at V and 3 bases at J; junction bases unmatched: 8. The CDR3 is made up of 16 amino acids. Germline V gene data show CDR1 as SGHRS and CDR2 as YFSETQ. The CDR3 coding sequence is TGCGCCAGCAGCTTGAGGACAGGGACGTCGGACTATGGCTACACCTTC. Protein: CASSLRTGTSDYGYTF.

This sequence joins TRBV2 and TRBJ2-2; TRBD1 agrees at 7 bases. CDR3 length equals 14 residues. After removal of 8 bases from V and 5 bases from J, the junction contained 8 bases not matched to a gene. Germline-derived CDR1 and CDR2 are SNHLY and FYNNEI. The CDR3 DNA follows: TGTGCCAGCCATCTACAGGGGATGACCGGGGAGCTGTTTTTT. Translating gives CASHLQGMTGELFF.

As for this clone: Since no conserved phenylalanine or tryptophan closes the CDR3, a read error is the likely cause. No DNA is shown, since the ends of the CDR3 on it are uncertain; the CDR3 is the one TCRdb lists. The chain's CDR3 is CASRESRLAY. The J gene is TRBJ1-1, the V gene TRBV2. CDR1 and CDR2 (germline): SNHLY, FYNNEI. 10 amino acids form the CDR3, both terminal residues included.

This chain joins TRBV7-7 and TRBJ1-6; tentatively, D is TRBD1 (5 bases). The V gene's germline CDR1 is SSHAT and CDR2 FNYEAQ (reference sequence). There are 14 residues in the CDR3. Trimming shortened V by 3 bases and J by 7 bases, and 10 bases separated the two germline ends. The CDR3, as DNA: TGTGCCAGCAGCTTGGCCCCAGGGAATTCACCCCTCCACTTT. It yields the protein CASSLAPGNSPLHF.

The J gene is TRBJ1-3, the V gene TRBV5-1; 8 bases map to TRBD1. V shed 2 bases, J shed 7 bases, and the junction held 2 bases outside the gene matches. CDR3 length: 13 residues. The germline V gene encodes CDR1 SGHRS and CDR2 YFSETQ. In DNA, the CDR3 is TGCGCCAGCAGCTTACAGGGGGGGAACACCATATATTTT. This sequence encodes CASSLQGGNTIYF.

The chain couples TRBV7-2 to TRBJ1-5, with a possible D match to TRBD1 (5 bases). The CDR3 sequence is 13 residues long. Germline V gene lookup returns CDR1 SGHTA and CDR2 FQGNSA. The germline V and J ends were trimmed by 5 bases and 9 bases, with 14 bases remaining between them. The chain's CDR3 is CASSPGVLRPQHF. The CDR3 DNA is TGTGCCAGCAGCCCGGGGGTCCTCAGGCCCCAGCATTTT.

The CDR3 region is CASSYQEGQFF. The CDR3, as DNA: TGTGCCAGTAGTTACCAGGAGGGGCAGTTCTTC. The chain uses TRBV2 and TRBJ2-1; tentative D call: TRBD2 (6 bases). The V end lost 9 bases, the J end lost 12 bases, and 15 bases lay between the germline ends. CDR1 SNHLY and CDR2 FYNNEI come from the germline V gene. CDR3 length equals 11 residues.

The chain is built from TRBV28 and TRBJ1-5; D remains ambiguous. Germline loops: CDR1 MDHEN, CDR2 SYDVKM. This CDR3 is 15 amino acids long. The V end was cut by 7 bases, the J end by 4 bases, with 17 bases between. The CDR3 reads CASTLPRAGNQPQHF. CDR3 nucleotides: TGTGCCAGCACCCTACCTCGGGCGGGGAATCAGCCCCAGCATTTT.

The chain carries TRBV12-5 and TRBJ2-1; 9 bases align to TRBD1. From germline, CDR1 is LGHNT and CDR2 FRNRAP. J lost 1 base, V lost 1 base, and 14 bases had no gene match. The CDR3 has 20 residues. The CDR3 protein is CASGLAGGQGYPQSYNEQFF. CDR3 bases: TGTGCTAGTGGTTTGGCAGGGGGACAGGGTTACCCCCAGTCCTACAATGAGCAGTTCTTC.

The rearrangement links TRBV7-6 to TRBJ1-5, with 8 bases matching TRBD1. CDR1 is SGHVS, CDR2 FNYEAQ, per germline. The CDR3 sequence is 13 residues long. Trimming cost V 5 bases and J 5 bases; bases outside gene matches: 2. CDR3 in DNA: TGTGCCAGCAGCCCGACAGGGGATCAGCCCCAGCATTTT. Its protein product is CASSPTGDQPQHF. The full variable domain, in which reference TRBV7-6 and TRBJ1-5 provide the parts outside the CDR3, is GAGVSQSPRYKVTKRGQDVALRCDPISGHVSLYWYRQALGQGPEFLTYFNYEAQQDKSGLPNDRFSAERPEGSISTLTIQRTEQRDSAMYRCASSPTGDQPQHFGDGTRLSIL.

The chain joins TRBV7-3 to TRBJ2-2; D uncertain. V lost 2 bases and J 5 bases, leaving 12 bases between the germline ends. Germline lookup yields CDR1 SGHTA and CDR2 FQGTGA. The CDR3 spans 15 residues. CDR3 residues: CASSLGLTRTGELFF. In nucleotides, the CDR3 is TGTGCCAGCAGCTTAGGTTTAACGAGGACCGGGGAGCTGTTTTTT.

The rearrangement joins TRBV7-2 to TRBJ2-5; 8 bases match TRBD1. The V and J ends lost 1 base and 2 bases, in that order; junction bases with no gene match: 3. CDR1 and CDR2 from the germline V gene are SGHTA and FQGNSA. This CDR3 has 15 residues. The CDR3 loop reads CASSLVTGEQETQYF. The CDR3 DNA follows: TGTGCCAGCAGCTTAGTGACAGGGGAACAAGAGACCCAGTACTTC.

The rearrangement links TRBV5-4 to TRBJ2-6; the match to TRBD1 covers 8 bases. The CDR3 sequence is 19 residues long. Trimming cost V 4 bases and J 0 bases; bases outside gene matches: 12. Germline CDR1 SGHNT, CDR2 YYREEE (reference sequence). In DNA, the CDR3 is TGTGCCAGCAGCAGATTCCGGGACAGGTTATACTCTGGGGCCAACGTCCTGACTTTC. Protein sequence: CASSRFRDRLYSGANVLTF. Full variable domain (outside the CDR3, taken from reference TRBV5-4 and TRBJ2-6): ETGVTQSPTHLIKTRGQQVTLRCSSQSGHNTVSWYQQALGQGPQFIFQYYREEENGRGNFPPRFSGLQFPNYSSELNVNALELDDSALYLCASSRFRDRLYSGANVLTFGAGSRLTVL.